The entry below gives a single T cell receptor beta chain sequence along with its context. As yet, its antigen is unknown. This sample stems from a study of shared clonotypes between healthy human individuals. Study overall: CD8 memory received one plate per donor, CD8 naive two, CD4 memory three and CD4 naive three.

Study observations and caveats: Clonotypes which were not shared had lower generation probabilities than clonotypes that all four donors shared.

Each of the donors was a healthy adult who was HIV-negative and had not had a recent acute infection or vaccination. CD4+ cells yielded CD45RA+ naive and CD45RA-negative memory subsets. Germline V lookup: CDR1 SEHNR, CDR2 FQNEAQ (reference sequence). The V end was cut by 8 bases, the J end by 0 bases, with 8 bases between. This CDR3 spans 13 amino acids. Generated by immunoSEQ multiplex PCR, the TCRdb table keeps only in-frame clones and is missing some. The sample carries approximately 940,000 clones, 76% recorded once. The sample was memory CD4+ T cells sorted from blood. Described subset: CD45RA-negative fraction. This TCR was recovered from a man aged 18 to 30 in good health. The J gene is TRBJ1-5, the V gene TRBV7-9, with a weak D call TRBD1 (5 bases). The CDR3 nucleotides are TGTGCCAGCCAGACAGATAGCAATCAGCCCCAGCATTTT. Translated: CASQTDSNQPQHF.